The clone carrying this T cell receptor (beta chain) is a singleton in its sample. Its antigen is undetermined. This specimen includes other DNA sequences encoding the same CDR3. This sample stems from a study of shared clonotypes between healthy human individuals. Whole-study context: CD4 naive cells filled three plates per donor, CD4 memory three, CD8 naive two and CD8 memory one. Whole-study findings and limits: Generation probability values for non-shared clonotypes were lower than those for clonotypes shared by all four donors. Of the naive CD4 clonotypes, about 5.4% were shared across several donors.

Using immunoSEQ multiplex PCR, the repertoire was profiled, and TCRdb retains in-frame clones only, with some absent. The profile shows millions of clones, 80% to 95% of them singletons. This CDR3 contains 11 residues. CDR1 MNHNS and CDR2 SASEGT come from the germline V gene. V lost 8 bases, J lost 5 bases, and 10 bases lay in between. The sequencing sample was made of naive CD4+ T cells from PBMCs. Documented subset: CD45RA+ positively selected. V usage is TRBV6-1 and J usage is TRBJ2-7, with TRBD1 as a possible D gene (6 bases). The receptor comes from a man between 18 and 29 years old in good health. Some clones in this sample may be carry-over from other donors' samples. CDR3 loop: CASSTGHEQYF. CDR3 in DNA: TGTGCCAGCTCCACAGGGCACGAGCAGTACTTC.